The present T cell receptor beta chain was sequenced within a study of cytotoxic CD8 clonotypes in ibrutinib-treated CLL (dated by TCRdb to the early 2020s). About the investigation overall: In this cohort, over 14 patients were treatment-naive and about a dozen were relapsed/refractory, while under 18 had unmutated IGHV. Partial responses were observed in roughly 24 patients and complete responses in 2; after a median follow-up of about 69 months, remission was maintained in some 14 patients and progression was observed in roughly twelve. The response samples were drawn at a median of approximately 11 months into treatment, with a range of about 6 to 36 months. An average of 255,043 productive templates and some 99,000 productive rearrangements was obtained per sample. Longitudinal samples were obtainable from about 30% of the roughly 86 participants in the trial. Cryopreserved peripheral blood mononuclear cells were obtained before treatment, at response, and at either sustained remission or disease progression. Every sample from remission and from progressive disease was obtained while the patients were still on ibrutinib.

The goal of deep resolution MiSeq sequencing was a depth between 1 in 1 million and 1 in 200,000 T cells, and coverage averaged 10x per clonotype. TCR beta libraries were generated with the immunoSEQ hsTCRB Kit. The paper's processing steps were these. Data were analyzed with ImmunoSEQ Data Assistant and ImmunoSEQ Analyzer, with V, D and J genes assigned per IMGT definitions. Clonality, which ranges from 0 to 1, was calculated by subtracting the normalized Shannon entropy of productive rearrangement frequencies from one. Only overrepresented clonotypes making up at least 0.05% of the repertoire of each patient were included in the public clonotype analysis. Roughly 12 age-matched healthy donor repertoires from immuneACCESS were used as controls for clonality. Held by TCRdb, this immuneACCESS table contains in-frame sequences only and omits some clones. Under half of the omission traces to an unresolved V gene where checked; the cause of the rest is unknown. The V and J calls and clone size come from that table; D and trimming were worked out from the DNA. The sample table records some 130,000 clones; 70% to 90% of these occur just once. The ten top clones hold approximately 2% of the sample.

Its CDR3 holds 15 amino acids, cysteine through phenylalanine. The DNA shown is the 45-base CDR3, in frame from base 1. Via the germline V gene, CDR1 is LGHNA and CDR2 YNFKEQ. For this chain, trimming is 2 bases at the V end and 7 bases at the J end, and the number of junction bases without a gene match is 6. The sample's time point label, decoded: approximately 25 months on ibrutinib. For TCR beta library preparation, 1.5 to 2 micrograms of genomic DNA were extracted from the cryopreserved PBMCs. Longitudinal blood samples from CLL patients receiving ibrutinib monotherapy were subjected to high-throughput TCR beta sequencing. Patients were enrolled in a phase 2 open-label single-center ibrutinib monotherapy trial. For this clone: Which antigen it targets is not known. Within one base of it there is no much larger clone, and no base qualities were kept.

Broad study findings and their caveats: Baseline clonality was found to be higher than that of age-matched healthy donors and was strongly correlated with circulating CD8+ T-cell counts. An increase in clonality was observed at ibrutinib response, with clonality remaining stable during sustained remission and falling back toward baseline at progression. Public clonotypes were rare and either contracted or stayed stable during treatment, and the rise in clonality at ibrutinib response reflected the expansion of private clonotypes. Lymph node repertoires were not examined, and the timing of sampling was not matched between patients in sustained remission and those whose disease progressed.

The rearranged segments are TRBV4-2 and TRBJ2-2, with 8 bases in between that match TRBD2. The sample was PBMCs, taken after 24 months of ibrutinib treatment. The receptor's source is a human donor with chronic lymphocytic leukemia. The CDR3 loop reads CASSQSTSDIGELFF. The sequenced DNA is TGTGCCAGCAGCCAATCGACTAGCGATATCGGGGAGCTGTTTTTT.